The sequence of this T cell receptor beta chain was determined in a study of cytomegalovirus exposure and HLA in healthy donors. On this clone: One junction end does not reproduce the germline sequence, and a read error may be involved.

Researchers ran the PCR with 60 Vbeta and 13 Jbeta primers. The data were produced by immunoSEQ multiplex PCR, yet TCRdb's version contains in-frame clones alone and is incomplete. The data contain 95,000 to 150,000 clones, approximately 65% of them singletons. The clonotype was recovered from a man aged 18 to 29 in good health and CMV-seronegative. Sequencing was done on a sample of PBMCs.

Here the CDR3 reads CASQGASGDGYPF. The CDR3 DNA reads TGCGCCAGCCAGGGGGCGTCAGGGGATGGCTACCCCTTC. The gene calls are TRBV2 and TRBJ1-2, with 8 positions matching TRBD1. The CDR3 sequence is 13 residues long. Per germline, CDR1 SNHLY and CDR2 FYNNEI.